The rows below give T cell receptor beta chains drawn from one sample of a study of T-cell reconstitution after alpha-beta-depleted transplantation in children. TCRdb independently ran MiXCR on the PCR reads; one entry per CDR3 protein. This sample has about 600,000 distinct CDR3 sequences, with about 10% found just once. This material consisted of PBMCs from the stem cell graft donor, taken from the stem cell graft. Every receptor here comes from a human donor who donated a stem cell graft to a child with acute myeloid leukemia. CDR3s include the opening cysteine and the closing phenylalanine or tryptophan. The D gene is left open where the match is weak. For some rows the clone size is stated as once, few or many, or as a class when expanded; others skip it.

j_gene: TRBJ1-5; len: 14; d_gene: TRBD1; v_gene: TRBV12-3/TRBV12-4; abundance: many; CDR3nt: TGTGCCAGCAGCACCAGACAGGGCAGGGAGCCCCAGCATTTT; CDR3aa: CASSTRQGREPQHF
j_gene: TRBJ2-5; len: 14; d_gene: -; v_gene: TRBV7-9; abundance: -; CDR3nt: TGTGCCAGCACCTCTCGGGACTTTACGGAGACCCAGTACTTC; CDR3aa: CASTSRDFTETQYF
j_gene: TRBJ2-1; len: 14; d_gene: -; v_gene: TRBV3-1; abundance: few; CDR3nt: TGTGCCAGCAGCCAAGACCCCAGCCGGGATGAGCAGTTCTTC; CDR3aa: CASSQDPSRDEQFF
j_gene: TRBJ1-3; len: 15; d_gene: -; v_gene: TRBV7-2; abundance: -; CDR3nt: TGTGCCAGCAGCTACATCAGGGACCCTGGAAACACCATATATTTT; CDR3aa: CASSYIRDPGNTIYF
j_gene: TRBJ2-3; len: 16; d_gene: TRBD2; v_gene: TRBV20-1; abundance: once; CDR3nt: TGCAGTGCTAGAGACGAAGCGGGACCCCGGGGGGATACGCAGTATTTT; CDR3aa: CSARDEAGPRGDTQYF
j_gene: TRBJ2-3; len: 13; d_gene: -; v_gene: TRBV2; abundance: -; CDR3nt: TGTGCCAGCAGGGCTACCGGGCCCAATACGCAGTATTTT; CDR3aa: CASRATGPNTQYF
j_gene: TRBJ2-1; len: 18; d_gene: -; v_gene: TRBV21-1; abundance: few; CDR3nt: TGTGCCGCGGGGCTGGGCAGGGGGAACTTAACAGCCTACAATGAGCAGTTCTTC; CDR3aa: CAAGLGRGNLTAYNEQFF
j_gene: TRBJ2-2; len: 18; d_gene: TRBD2; v_gene: TRBV5-6; abundance: -; CDR3nt: TGTGCCAGCAGCTTGGATATTGGACTAGCGGGAATCGCCGGGGAGCTGTTTTTT; CDR3aa: CASSLDIGLAGIAGELFF
j_gene: TRBJ2-1; len: 12; d_gene: -; v_gene: TRBV7-2; abundance: -; CDR3nt: TGTGCCAGCAGTTCTTCAGGGGTTACACCGTTCTTC; CDR3aa: CASSSSGVTPFF
j_gene: TRBJ2-1; len: 12; d_gene: -; v_gene: TRBV2; abundance: few; CDR3nt: TGTGCCAGCGGGTTCTCCTACAATGAGCAGTTCTTC; CDR3aa: CASGFSYNEQFF
j_gene: TRBJ1-4; len: 13; d_gene: -; v_gene: TRBV18; abundance: -; CDR3nt: TGTGCCAGCTCACCGTGGGCGGATGAAAAACTGTTTTTT; CDR3aa: CASSPWADEKLFF
j_gene: TRBJ2-7; len: 16; d_gene: TRBD2; v_gene: TRBV20-1; abundance: many; CDR3nt: TGCAGTGCTAGAGATCGCCTAGCGGGAGGGGTGCGAGAGCAGTACTTC; CDR3aa: CSARDRLAGGVREQYF
j_gene: TRBJ2-1; len: 15; d_gene: TRBD2; v_gene: TRBV7-3; abundance: -; CDR3nt: TGTGCCAGCAGCTCCACTAGCGGGAATGGCAATGAGCAGTTCTTC; CDR3aa: CASSSTSGNGNEQFF
j_gene: TRBJ2-7; len: 13; d_gene: -; v_gene: TRBV6-2/TRBV6-3; abundance: -; CDR3nt: TGTGCCAGCAGTTACTCTGGGGCTAGCGAGCAGTACTTC; CDR3aa: CASSYSGASEQYF
j_gene: TRBJ2-7; len: 12; d_gene: -; v_gene: TRBV7-9; abundance: many; CDR3nt: TGTGCCAGCAGCTTACAGCCCTACGAGCAGTACTTC; CDR3aa: CASSLQPYEQYF
j_gene: TRBJ1-4; len: 13; d_gene: -; v_gene: TRBV27; abundance: -; CDR3nt: TGTGCCAGCAGCCGCGGCATGGGTGAAAAACTGTTTTTT; CDR3aa: CASSRGMGEKLFF
j_gene: TRBJ1-6; len: 14; d_gene: -; v_gene: TRBV5-1; abundance: many; CDR3nt: TGCGCCAGCAGTGTGGACCCTGGTGATTCACCCCTCCACTTT; CDR3aa: CASSVDPGDSPLHF
j_gene: TRBJ2-7; len: 19; d_gene: TRBD2; v_gene: TRBV6-2/TRBV6-3; abundance: many; CDR3nt: TGTGCCAGCACCTTTACTGGACTAGCGGGAGGGCCGAGATCCTACGAGCAGTACTTC; CDR3aa: CASTFTGLAGGPRSYEQYF
j_gene: TRBJ2-7; len: 14; d_gene: TRBD1; v_gene: TRBV12-3/TRBV12-4; abundance: -; CDR3nt: TGTGCCAGCAGTTTGAGGGGGCCGGACTACGAGCAGTACTTC; CDR3aa: CASSLRGPDYEQYF
j_gene: TRBJ2-5; len: 14; d_gene: -; v_gene: TRBV7-2; abundance: -; CDR3nt: TGTGCCAGCAGCTTAAGGCGGGACGGAGAGACCCAGTACTTC; CDR3aa: CASSLRRDGETQYF
j_gene: TRBJ2-1; len: 15; d_gene: -; v_gene: TRBV30; abundance: few; CDR3nt: TGTGCCTGGAGTGACGGGCAAGCCGGATCCAATGAGCAGTTCTTC; CDR3aa: CAWSDGQAGSNEQFF
j_gene: TRBJ2-7; len: 14; d_gene: -; v_gene: TRBV6-1; abundance: many; CDR3nt: TGTGCCAGCAGTCCCAGGACGGAGGACTACGAGCAGTACTTC; CDR3aa: CASSPRTEDYEQYF
j_gene: TRBJ1-5; len: 14; d_gene: -; v_gene: TRBV20-1; abundance: many; CDR3nt: TGCAGTGCTAGTCCCGACAATAGCAATCAGCCCCAGCATTTT; CDR3aa: CSASPDNSNQPQHF
j_gene: TRBJ2-1; len: 13; d_gene: -; v_gene: TRBV2; abundance: few; CDR3nt: TGTGCCAGCAGTGGAGTAAGGTATAATGAGCAGTTCTTC; CDR3aa: CASSGVRYNEQFF
j_gene: TRBJ2-4; len: 16; d_gene: TRBD2; v_gene: TRBV7-2; abundance: -; CDR3nt: TGTGCCAGCAGCTTGGGGGGGTTCAGGTTGGAAAACATTCAGTACTTC; CDR3aa: CASSLGGFRLENIQYF
j_gene: TRBJ2-3; len: 15; d_gene: -; v_gene: TRBV7-3; abundance: -; CDR3nt: TGTGCCAGCAGCTTAACTCCACTAGAATTGGGTACGCAGTATTTT; CDR3aa: CASSLTPLELGTQYF
j_gene: TRBJ1-1; len: 11; d_gene: -; v_gene: TRBV12-3/TRBV12-4; abundance: -; CDR3nt: TGTGCCAGCAGCCCCGGGAGGGAGGCTTTCTTT; CDR3aa: CASSPGREAFF
j_gene: TRBJ2-3; len: 15; d_gene: TRBD2; v_gene: TRBV9; abundance: few; CDR3nt: TGTGCCAGCAGCGTACGCGGGGGATACACAGATACGCAGTATTTT; CDR3aa: CASSVRGGYTDTQYF
j_gene: TRBJ2-1; len: 14; d_gene: -; v_gene: TRBV28; abundance: few; CDR3nt: TGTGCCACGGAGGGGCTGCCCTCCTACAATGAGCAGTTCTTC; CDR3aa: CATEGLPSYNEQFF
j_gene: TRBJ2-7; len: 19; d_gene: -; v_gene: TRBV4-2; abundance: many; CDR3nt: TGTGCCAGCAGCCCGGGAGATTCGACAGGCAAACTTAACAGAGGGGAGCAGTACTTC; CDR3aa: CASSPGDSTGKLNRGEQYF
j_gene: TRBJ2-1; len: 15; d_gene: TRBD2; v_gene: TRBV20-1; abundance: many; CDR3nt: TGCAGTGCTAGAGTTAGCGGGAGCTCCTACAATGAGCAGTTCTTC; CDR3aa: CSARVSGSSYNEQFF
j_gene: TRBJ2-5; len: 14; d_gene: -; v_gene: TRBV6-2/TRBV6-3; abundance: many; CDR3nt: TGTGCCAGCAGAAAACAGTCCCTGACAGAGACCCAGTACTTC; CDR3aa: CASRKQSLTETQYF
j_gene: TRBJ2-1; len: 18; d_gene: TRBD2; v_gene: TRBV5-1; abundance: few; CDR3nt: TGCGCCAGCAGCTTGCGGGAGGGCCCCCCTAGCTCCTACAATGAGCAGTTCTTC; CDR3aa: CASSLREGPPSSYNEQFF
j_gene: TRBJ2-2; len: 12; d_gene: -; v_gene: TRBV5-1; abundance: -; CDR3nt: TGCGCCAGCCTGGGATCCGCCGGGGAGCTGTTTTTT; CDR3aa: CASLGSAGELFF
j_gene: TRBJ2-2; len: 15; d_gene: TRBD2; v_gene: TRBV18; abundance: -; CDR3nt: TGTGCCAGCTCACCGGCGGGGGAAGACACCGGGGAGCTGTTTTTT; CDR3aa: CASSPAGEDTGELFF
j_gene: TRBJ2-6; len: 17; d_gene: -; v_gene: TRBV7-8; abundance: -; CDR3nt: TGTGCCAGCACCCTCGACAACGGAGCTGTTGGGGCCAACGTCCTGACTTTC; CDR3aa: CASTLDNGAVGANVLTF
j_gene: TRBJ2-1; len: 17; d_gene: TRBD2; v_gene: TRBV3-1; abundance: -; CDR3nt: TGTGCCAGCAGCCAAGTTTGGACTAGCGGGAGGGCAAATGAGCAGTTCTTC; CDR3aa: CASSQVWTSGRANEQFF
j_gene: TRBJ1-2; len: 14; d_gene: TRBD1; v_gene: TRBV28; abundance: few; CDR3nt: TGTGCCATGAGAGAGACAGGGACTAATAGCGGCTACACCTTC; CDR3aa: CAMRETGTNSGYTF
j_gene: TRBJ1-6; len: 14; d_gene: -; v_gene: TRBV25-1; abundance: -; CDR3nt: TGTGCCAGCAGTGAAACCCAGGGCGATTCACCCCTCCACTTT; CDR3aa: CASSETQGDSPLHF
j_gene: TRBJ2-2; len: 16; d_gene: TRBD2; v_gene: TRBV5-1; abundance: few; CDR3nt: TGCGCCAGCTCAGCTTCCGGGACTAGGATCCCCGGGGAGCTGTTTTTT; CDR3aa: CASSASGTRIPGELFF
j_gene: TRBJ2-3; len: 14; d_gene: -; v_gene: TRBV9; abundance: few; CDR3nt: TGTGCCAGCAGCCTTGGTCCGACCACAGATACGCAGTATTTT; CDR3aa: CASSLGPTTDTQYF
j_gene: TRBJ1-2; len: 13; d_gene: -; v_gene: TRBV29-1; abundance: -; CDR3nt: TGCAGCGTTGCGACGACGGTTAACTATGGCTACACCTTC; CDR3aa: CSVATTVNYGYTF